This T cell receptor beta chain was sequenced for a study of blood T cell repertoires in COVID-19. Study as a whole: PBMCs, B-cell-depleted T cells, or T cells were the source of the cDNA or gDNA that made up the material.

This table comes from immunoSEQ multiplex PCR, and its TCRdb copy is limited to in-frame clones, with some not included. The sample has roughly 500,000 clones, around nine tenths seen once. Participants were aged about 18 to 90 years, lived in roughly 23 US areas, and enrolled virtually. Donors of Cohort 3 who recovered were those that had two negative PCRs, clearance, or symptom resolution. CDR1 and CDR2 (germline): PRHDT, FYEKMQ (reference sequence). The CDR3 consists of 14 residues. Trimming shortened V by 0 bases and J by 9 bases, and 9 bases separated the two germline ends. The sequenced sample consisted of PBMCs or T cells enriched from blood (not recorded which). The chain is built from TRBV13 and TRBJ1-6; D is possibly TRBD1 (5 bases). The sequence came from a woman aged 55-69 years who had recovered from COVID-19. The CDR3 sequence is CASSLGQGPSPLHF. CDR3 nucleotide sequence: TGTGCCAGCAGCTTAGGTCAGGGTCCTTCACCCCTCCACTTT.